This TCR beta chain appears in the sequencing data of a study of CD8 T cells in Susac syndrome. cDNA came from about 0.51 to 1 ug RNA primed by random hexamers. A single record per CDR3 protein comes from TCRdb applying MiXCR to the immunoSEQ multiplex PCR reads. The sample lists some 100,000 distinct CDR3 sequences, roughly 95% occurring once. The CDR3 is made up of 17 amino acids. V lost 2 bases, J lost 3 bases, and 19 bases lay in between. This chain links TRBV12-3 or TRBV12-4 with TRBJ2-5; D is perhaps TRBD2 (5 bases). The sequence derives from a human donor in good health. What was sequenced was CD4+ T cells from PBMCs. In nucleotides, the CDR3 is TGTGCCAGCAGTTTAACTGGCGGCTACCGGGGAGAAGAGACCCAGTACTTC. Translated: CASSLTGGYRGEETQYF.